Listed below are T cell receptor beta chains from one sample, sequenced in a study of blood T cell repertoires in COVID-19. Measured with immunoSEQ multiplex PCR; TCRdb has only the in-frame clones, and not every one. Among approximately 65,000 clones listed, 75% to 95% were seen once. The sequencing input was peripheral blood. Source of these receptors: a woman under 30 with acute or convalescent COVID-19. The CDR3 runs from the conserved cysteine through the conserved F or W. A D gene is named only where the DNA matches it firmly.

v_call	j_call	d_call	cdr3_nt	cdr3_aa
TRBV9	TRBJ1-1	NA	TGTGCCAGCAGCGTAGAGTGGACAAGTGAAGCTTTCTTT	CASSVEWTSEAFF
TRBV7-8	TRBJ1-3	NA	TGTGCCAGCAGCTTAGTTACAGGCAACTCTGGAAACACCATATATTTT	CASSLVTGNSGNTIYF
TRBV23-1	TRBJ1-2	TRBD1	TGCGCCAGCAGTCAGGGCAGGGGGCTGTGTGATGGCTACACCTTC	CASSQGRGLCDGYTF
TRBV2	TRBJ2-7	TRBD1	TGTGCCAGCAGCGCCGGGACAGACCCCTACGAGCAGTACTTC	CASSAGTDPYEQYF
TRBV7-2	TRBJ2-1	NA	TGTGCCAGCAGCCCCCGGAGGGGCGACTACAATGAGCAGTTCTTC	CASSPRRGDYNEQFF
TRBV6-6	TRBJ2-3	NA	TGTGCCAGCAGACCCCCACTTAGCACAGATACGCAGTATTTT	CASRPPLSTDTQYF
TRBV27	TRBJ1-5	NA	TGTGCCAGCAGTCCCGCAGGCGGGTGGAGCAATCAGCCCCAGCATTTT	CASSPAGGWSNQPQHF
TRBV15	TRBJ2-1	TRBD2	TGTGCCACCAGCAGAGATCAAGCGGGGTCCTACAATGAGCAGTTCTTC	CATSRDQAGSYNEQFF
TRBV6-2/TRBV6-3	TRBJ2-5	NA	TGTGCCAGCAGCTCCACTAGATCTCGTTCAGAGACCCAGTACTTC	CASSSTRSRSETQYF
TRBV27	TRBJ2-7	TRBD2	TGTGCCAGCGGAACAAGGACTAGCGGGAGAGCTGCCTACGAGCAGTACTTC	CASGTRTSGRAAYEQYF
TRBV18	TRBJ2-1	NA	TGTGCCAGCTCACCACCAAAGGGGCGCCCCTACAATGAGCAGTTCTTC	CASSPPKGRPYNEQFF